These T cell receptor beta chains were read from a single sample in a study of T cell responses to AZD1222 COVID-19 vaccine. Profiling relied on immunoSEQ multiplex PCR, and the TCRdb table lists in-frame clones only, not all of them. The sample comprises around 100,000 clones, about 90% of which are singletons, and 4.2% rests with the top ten. The sequences come from peripheral blood, collected on day 0 of MenACWY control vaccination. All receptors derive from an adult in good health. Both conserved end residues are part of each CDR3. D genes are given only for firm matches. For some rows the clone size is stated as once, few or many, or as a class when expanded; others skip it.

d_call	v_call	j_call	clone_size	cdr3_nt	cdr3_aa
NA	TRBV11-2	TRBJ1-1	NA	TGTGCCAGCAGCTTAGGTTTTGAGGGAATCGGCACTGAAGCTTTCTTT	CASSLGFEGIGTEAFF
NA	TRBV4-3	TRBJ2-7	NA	TGCGCCAGCAGCCTCACCCTCCCATACGAGCAGTACTTC	CASSLTLPYEQYF
NA	TRBV2	TRBJ2-2	NA	TGTGCCAGCAAATGGGCCGGGGAGCTGTTTTTT	CASKWAGELFF
NA	TRBV11-2	TRBJ2-7	NA	TGTGCCAGCAGCTTAACAGGACAAGGGTACTTC	CASSLTGQGYF
NA	TRBV9	TRBJ2-2	NA	TGTGCCAGCAGCCGGGCCCCGAACACCGGGGAGCTGTTTTTT	CASSRAPNTGELFF
NA	TRBV5-1	TRBJ1-1	NA	TGCGCCAGCAGCTTGCCTCCAGGTAACTCAAGGCAAAACACTGAAGCTTTCTTT	CASSLPPGNSRQNTEAFF
NA	TRBV5-1	TRBJ1-3	NA	TGCGCCAGCAGCTTATCAGGGGACTCTGGAAACACCATATATTTT	CASSLSGDSGNTIYF
NA	TRBV6-2/TRBV6-3	TRBJ1-2	NA	TGTGCCAGCAGTTATGGAATCAGCTACACCTTC	CASSYGISYTF
NA	TRBV29-1	TRBJ1-1	NA	TGCAGCGTTGTTGGGGTCTTGAACACTGAAGCTTTCTTT	CSVVGVLNTEAFF
TRBD2	TRBV11-2	TRBJ2-3	NA	TGTGCCAGCAGCTTAGATCGGGCACTAGCGGGTGGAGGTACAGATACGCAGTATTTT	CASSLDRALAGGGTDTQYF
NA	TRBV3-1/TRBV3-2	TRBJ1-2	NA	TGTGCCAGCAGCACCCAGGGACCGGGCTATGGCTACACCTTC	CASSTQGPGYGYTF
NA	TRBV2	TRBJ1-5	NA	TGTGCCAGCGGAGCGCTGGGGGGGCAGGTTCAGCCCCAGCATTTT	CASGALGGQVQPQHF
TRBD1	TRBV14	TRBJ1-2	NA	TGTGCCAGCAGCCAAGTGGGTGGACAGGGTTACTATGGCTACACCTTC	CASSQVGGQGYYGYTF
TRBD1	TRBV29-1	TRBJ2-7	few	TGCAGCGTTGGGGGGACAGGGGGCTACGAGCAGTACTTC	CSVGGTGGYEQYF
NA	TRBV7-8	TRBJ1-2	NA	TGTGCCAGCAGCTTTTTAACAGGGAGGGACTATGGCTACACCTTC	CASSFLTGRDYGYTF
NA	TRBV30	TRBJ2-3	NA	TGTGCCTGGAGTGTACGGGGGCCAGATACGCAGTATTTT	CAWSVRGPDTQYF
NA	TRBV7-9	TRBJ1-2	NA	TGTGCCAGCAGCTTCAAGGGAGGGTATGGCTACACCTTC	CASSFKGGYGYTF
NA	TRBV30	TRBJ1-3	NA	TGTGCCTGGAGTGGTTTAGGGGGCTCTGGAAACACCATATATTTT	CAWSGLGGSGNTIYF
NA	TRBV7-7	TRBJ2-3	NA	TGTGCCAGCAGCTTAGCAACCCAGGATACGCAGTATTTT	CASSLATQDTQYF
NA	TRBV18	TRBJ2-2	NA	TGTGCCAGCTCACCACCCCCGACTATACCTACGAACACCGGGGAGCTGTTTTTT	CASSPPPTIPTNTGELFF
NA	TRBV6-6	TRBJ2-4	NA	TGTGCCAGCAGTTTCTCGACAGGCCTAGCCAAAAACATTCAGTACTTC	CASSFSTGLAKNIQYF
NA	TRBV28	TRBJ1-5	NA	TGTGCCAGCAGTTTTGTGGGTCAGCCCCAGCATTTT	CASSFVGQPQHF
NA	TRBV18	TRBJ1-2	NA	TGTGCCAGCTCACCACCGGCGGCAGGGAGGGTGGATGGCTACACCTTC	CASSPPAAGRVDGYTF
NA	TRBV10-3	TRBJ2-3	NA	TGTGCCATCAGTGCCGTTGCGGGGGATACGCAGTATTTT	CAISAVAGDTQYF
NA	TRBV7-9	TRBJ1-2	NA	TGTGCCAGCAGCGGGCTCGCCGGCTACACCTTC	CASSGLAGYTF
TRBD2	TRBV19	TRBJ2-1	NA	TGTGCCAGTAGTAAAACTAGCGGGCGTAACAATGAGCAGTTCTTC	CASSKTSGRNNEQFF
TRBD1	TRBV7-2	TRBJ2-7	NA	TGTGCCAGCAGCTTAGGTGGCAGGGGGCGCGGGGAGCAGTACTTC	CASSLGGRGRGEQYF
TRBD1	TRBV6-5	TRBJ1-6	NA	TGTGCCAGCACCCTTTCCCAGGGGGCGGATTCACCCCTCCACTTT	CASTLSQGADSPLHF
TRBD1	TRBV29-1	TRBJ1-2	NA	TGCAGCGTGGGACAGGGAACGAGCTACACCTTC	CSVGQGTSYTF
NA	TRBV21-1	TRBJ2-3	NA	TGTGCCAGCAGCAATAGTCGTGGGAAATACACAGATACGCAGTATTTT	CASSNSRGKYTDTQYF
NA	TRBV7-2	TRBJ1-1	NA	TGTGCCAGCAGCTTAAACGGGGGAAGGACTGAAGCTTTCTTT	CASSLNGGRTEAFF
NA	TRBV9	TRBJ1-6	NA	TGTGCCAGCAGCGGACAGAATTCACCCCTCCACTTT	CASSGQNSPLHF
NA	TRBV7-9	TRBJ1-1	NA	TGTGCCAGCAGCTTAAGGGCAGTCACTGAAGCTTTCTTT	CASSLRAVTEAFF
TRBD1	TRBV12-3/TRBV12-4	TRBJ1-2	NA	TGTGCCAGCCAGACAGGGGGTAATGGCTACACCTTC	CASQTGGNGYTF
NA	TRBV6-5	TRBJ2-1	NA	TGTGCCAGCAGCCGACATCGGCGTAATGAGCAGTTCTTC	CASSRHRRNEQFF
NA	TRBV28	TRBJ1-5	NA	TGTGCCAGCAGTCCATGGACAGTTTTTGATAGCAATCAGCCCCAGCATTTT	CASSPWTVFDSNQPQHF
NA	TRBV30	TRBJ2-7	NA	TGTGCCTGGGGCCAGTTAACTTACGAGCAGTACTTC	CAWGQLTYEQYF
NA	TRBV24-1	TRBJ2-1	NA	TGTGCCACCAGTGACCCTCCCACAGGGAGGGATGAGCAGTTCTTC	CATSDPPTGRDEQFF
NA	TRBV5-1	TRBJ1-1	NA	TGCGCCAGCAGCTTAGGGGGGAACACTGAAGCTTTCTTT	CASSLGGNTEAFF
NA	TRBV6-2/TRBV6-3	TRBJ1-5	few	TGTGCCAGCAGCCTATCCCTTTGGAGCAGCCCCCAGCATTTT	CASSLSLWSSPQHF
NA	TRBV19	TRBJ2-6	NA	TGTGCCAGCCAGAGGGACCCCTCTGGGGCCAACGTCCTGACTTTC	CASQRDPSGANVLTF
NA	TRBV5-4	TRBJ1-2	NA	TGTGCCAGCAGCTTGCCGCCCCCTCCCAGGGGTAGAGGCTACACCTTC	CASSLPPPPRGRGYTF
TRBD2	TRBV7-2	TRBJ2-5	NA	TGTGCCAGCAGCTGGGGACTAGCGGGGCGAGAGACCCAGTACTTC	CASSWGLAGRETQYF
NA	TRBV2	TRBJ2-3	few	TGTGCCAGCAGTGAAAGGGGTCTAGGTAATCAGTATTTT	CASSERGLGNQYF
TRBD2	TRBV6-4	TRBJ2-3	NA	TGTGCCAGCAGTGACTCTGCGGGGGGCCCGACTTCTAGCACAGATACGCAGTATTTT	CASSDSAGGPTSSTDTQYF
NA	TRBV4-3	TRBJ1-5	once	TGCGCCAGCAGCCAAACCTTAGGGGGGGGGCGCAATCAGCCCCAGCATTTT	CASSQTLGGGRNQPQHF
NA	TRBV30	TRBJ1-5	NA	TGTGCCTGGGGCCGGGACCCCAATCAGCCCCAGCATTTT	CAWGRDPNQPQHF